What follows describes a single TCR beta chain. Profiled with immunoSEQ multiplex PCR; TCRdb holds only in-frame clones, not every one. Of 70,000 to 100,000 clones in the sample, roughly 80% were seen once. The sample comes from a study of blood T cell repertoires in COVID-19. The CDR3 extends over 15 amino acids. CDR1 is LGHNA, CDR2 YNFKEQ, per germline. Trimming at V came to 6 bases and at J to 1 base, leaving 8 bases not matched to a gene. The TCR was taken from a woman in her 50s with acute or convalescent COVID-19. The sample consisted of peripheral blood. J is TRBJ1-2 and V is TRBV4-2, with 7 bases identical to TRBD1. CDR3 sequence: CASSPDRAFNYGYTF. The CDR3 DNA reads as TGTGCCAGCAGTCCTGACAGGGCCTTTAACTATGGCTACACCTTC.